This T cell receptor (beta chain) comes out of a study of T cells expressing NK-cell markers. Study as a whole: Eight donors were sequenced, of whom seven were HCMV-seropositive, while the remaining one was HCMV-seronegative.

TCRdb derives one entry per CDR3 protein from the 5' RACE reads, leaving out DNA. This table lists 300,000 to 500,000 distinct CDR3 sequences. Source material: blood T cells: a sorted CD56 or NKG2C T cell subset, CD4+ or CD8+ T cells, or bulk PBMC T cells (not recorded which). The clonotype was recovered from a woman in her forties or fifties in good health.

CDR3 loop: CASSLRAGAHNEQFF. The gene calls are TRBV5-1 and TRBJ2-1; no DNA is available, so the TRBD2 call from TCRdb remains unchecked. Germline V gene data show CDR1 as SGHRS and CDR2 as YFSETQ. This CDR3 region has 15 residues.